Detailed here is one T cell receptor (beta chain). Trimming at V came to 7 bases and at J to 0 bases, leaving 10 bases not matched to a gene. Germline V gives CDR1 GTSNPN, CDR2 SVGIG (reference sequence). The CDR3 contains 17 residues. The entry originates in a study of blood T cell repertoires in COVID-19. The overall study: The samples span acute and convalescent COVID-19 from the United States, Italy and Spain.

Original data processing: Estimation of nucleated cell counts relied on the amplification of reference gene primers. TCRdb's table, derived via immunoSEQ multiplex PCR, lists solely in-frame clones and lacks some. For V, J and clone size, that table is used; D and trimming come from the DNA. This table has around 120,000 clones, 78% appearing once. The chain has TRBV30 and TRBJ2-3; 13 bases fit TRBD2. This sequence was found in a man aged 65-85 years with acute or convalescent COVID-19. The material sequenced was peripheral blood. The CDR3 DNA is TGTGCCTCCCTGATATGGACTAGCGGGGGAAGCACAGATACGCAGTATTTT. Protein product: CASLIWTSGGSTDTQYF.